Following are 11 T cell receptor beta chains from one sample sequenced in a study of shared clonotypes between healthy human individuals. Naive CD8 cells lacked CD45RO, underwent positive selection for CCR7 and left out terminally differentiated effector memory CD45RA+ cells. Clones were read by immunoSEQ multiplex PCR, and TCRdb kept only the in-frame ones, dropping some. The table lists under 2,000,000 clones, less than 95% of them singletons. Sequenced material: naive CD8+ T cells sorted from blood. Receptor source: a man aged 18 to 30 in good health.

The rearrangement uses TRBV5-5 and TRBJ2-7; D not certain. CDR3 size: 13 residues. V was pared by 2 bases and J by 2 bases, with 8 bases between. Germline V lookup: CDR1 SGHKS, CDR2 YYEKEE (reference sequence). CDR3 coding DNA: TGTGCCAGCAGCTTTAGGGTTCCCTACGAGCAGTACTTC. It specifies CASSFRVPYEQYF.

The chain combines TRBV5-1 with TRBJ1-2; D is uncertain. Germline V gene data show CDR1 as SGHRS and CDR2 as YFSETQ. Trimming removed 3 bases at V and 3 bases at J, with 9 bases between. The CDR3 consists of 13 residues. The CDR3 spells CASSSGEDYGYTF. CDR3 nucleotides: TGCGCCAGCAGCTCGGGAGAGGACTATGGCTACACCTTC.

The J gene is TRBJ1-1, the V gene TRBV10-3; D is possibly TRBD1 (6 bases). The V and J ends lost 2 bases and 8 bases respectively, with 9 bases between them. The CDR3 has 12 amino acids. CDR1 is ENHRY and CDR2 is SYGVKD in the germline V gene. The CDR3 nucleotides are TGTGCCATCAGTGAGCCCGGGACAGAAGCTTTCTTT. Its translation: CAISEPGTEAFF.

The chain combines TRBV6-5 with TRBJ1-1, with D possibly TRBD1 on 6 matching bases. CDR3 length: 12 amino acids. Germline assignment: CDR1 MNHEY and CDR2 SVGAGI. V lost 5 bases to trimming and J lost 7 bases, with 11 bases between them. The CDR3, as DNA: TGTGCCAGCAGTCCCTCGGACAGTGAAGCTTTCTTT. This translates into CASSPSDSEAFF.

The V and J genes are TRBV4-1 and TRBJ2-1, with D tentatively TRBD2 (5 bases). The CDR3 covers 13 residues. Trimming cost V 5 bases and J 9 bases, with 14 bases left between them. Germline V gene lookup returns CDR1 MGHRA and CDR2 YSYEKL. The CDR3 nucleotides are TGCGCCAGCAGCTACGGGGTAGCGTTTGAGCAGTTCTTC. This translates into CASSYGVAFEQFF.

The J gene is TRBJ1-4, the V gene TRBV7-9; 10 bases are shared with TRBD1. CDR3 size: 19 residues. Germline V gene data show CDR1 as SEHNR and CDR2 as FQNEAQ (reference sequence). V trimming: 0 bases; J trimming: 3 bases; junction bases outside the gene matches: 10. The CDR3 DNA reads TGTGCCAGCAGCTTAGCGCGGGGACAGGGGCAGCGACCTAATGAAAAACTGTTTTTT. Its protein product is CASSLARGQGQRPNEKLFF.

This clone was recorded only once. The chain carries TRBV5-8 and TRBJ2-3; 10 nucleotides agree with TRBD1. CDR1 is SGHTS, CDR2 YDEGEE, per germline. The CDR3 runs to 15 residues. Germline trimming cut 2 bases from V and 5 bases from J; bases unmatched to any gene: 5. The CDR3 protein is CASSFGGTGEDTQYF. The CDR3 nucleotides are TGTGCCAGCAGCTTTGGGGGGACAGGGGAAGATACGCAGTATTTT.

The genes are TRBV30 and TRBJ1-2, with 10 bases fitting TRBD1. With V trimmed by 3 bases and J by 2 bases, 6 bases remained unmatched. CDR3 length: 15 amino acids. The germline V gene encodes CDR1 GTSNPN and CDR2 SVGIG (reference sequence). CDR3 sequence: CAWSAPDRGNYGYTF. In DNA, the CDR3 is TGTGCCTGGAGCGCCCCGGACAGGGGGAACTATGGCTACACCTTC.

Written as DNA, the CDR3 is TGTGCCAGCAGTTCCCCCCCGGGAGGGAAAGAGACCCAGTACTTC. Protein product: CASSSPPGGKETQYF. V gene TRBV6-5 combines with J gene TRBJ2-5; 8 nucleotides agree with TRBD2. The germline V gene encodes CDR1 MNHEY and CDR2 SVGAGI. With 4 bases clipped from V and 3 bases from J, the junction kept 7 bases outside the gene matches. The CDR3 runs 15 residues.

This clone occurred a few times. This chain links TRBV5-4 with TRBJ2-7; 8 bases map to TRBD1. Germline trimming cut 0 bases from V and 4 bases from J; bases unmatched to any gene: 3. The germline V gene encodes CDR1 SGHNT and CDR2 YYREEE (reference sequence). The CDR3 runs 14 residues. The chain's CDR3 is CASSLVGDRYEQYF. The CDR3 DNA is TGTGCCAGCAGCTTGGTGGGGGACAGGTACGAGCAGTACTTC.

The CDR3 region has the DNA TGTGCCAGCTCACCCCGGGACAGCCTCTACGAGCAGTACTTC. Residues: CASSPRDSLYEQYF. This chain connects TRBV18 to TRBJ2-7; 7 bases align to TRBD1. With V trimmed by 3 bases and J by 3 bases, 5 bases remained unmatched. Germline V gives CDR1 KGHSH, CDR2 LQKENI. The CDR3 spans 14 residues.